This T cell receptor (beta chain) was observed in a study of blood T cell repertoires in COVID-19 (TCRdb year 2020). In terms of the full investigation: Collaborator samples came from the United States, Italy and Spain and covered acute and convalescent phases of COVID-19. The repertoires were released in a freely available public database intended as a resource for research on the immune response to SARS-CoV-2. The material from the prospective study consisted of cDNA or gDNA derived from T cells, B-cell-depleted T cells, or PBMCs. Deeply sampled blood TCRbeta repertoires from subjects exposed to, actively infected with, or recovered from COVID-19 were included in the dataset. Where HLA class I and class II types were available, the types were taken from metadata supplied by the sample provider, not from assay-based typing. A de-identified subject ID, COVID-19 status, age in years and sex were almost always included in the sample metadata. The samples were drawn from two sources: the first 160 participants of the ongoing ImmuneRACE study, and over 950 subjects contributed by 6 global collaborators. What the authors observed across the whole study: Clinical and demographic metadata were provided uncurated, with the amount varying by source and participant.

A second Seattle source provided samples from volunteer blood donors who had recovered from COVID-19. The collaborating institutions used their own protocols to collect whole blood in K2EDTA tubes. For TCRbeta analysis, collaborator samples were shipped as frozen whole blood, as isolated PBMCs, or as DNA extracted from either sample type. The CDR3 spans 15 residues, from the cysteine through the phenylalanine. Only the CDR3 DNA stays, 45 bases, in frame from base 1. The junction carries 14 bases between V and J, which are trimmed by 4 bases and 0 bases respectively. Based on the germline V gene (reference sequence), the CDR1 and CDR2 sequences are SGHNT and YYREEE. TCRbeta CDR3 regions were amplified from genomic DNA using the immunoSEQ Assay, a bias-controlled multiplex PCR. Per the original workflow: Within the assay, amplification of reference gene primers was used to estimate how many nucleated cells each sample contained. Sequence reads were collapsed and filtered to measure the absolute abundance of every unique TCRbeta CDR3 rearrangement. For each sample, productive Simpson clonality was calculated as the square root of Simpson's diversity index over productive rearrangements. TCRdb obtained this table from immuneACCESS and retained in-frame rearrangements with V and J assigned. These tables miss some clones; where compared with another copy, unresolved V genes account for less than half of the shortfall, and the remainder is unexplained. From that table come the V and J calls and clone size; the DNA was used to work out D and trimming. This sample holds under 200,000 clones; approximately 85% were observed only once. 6% to 9% of the sample is taken by the ten largest.

A remark on this clone: There is no known antigen for this receptor. No qualities accompany the bases; no much larger clone lies one base away.

This sequence was found in a middle-aged man who had recovered from COVID-19. Sequenced input: peripheral blood. Recombination joined TRBV5-4 with TRBJ2-7, with TRBD2 tentatively as D gene (7 bases match). The CDR3 loop reads CASSGGGGSSYEQYF. Read as DNA, the sequence is TGTGCCAGCAGCGGGGGAGGGGGGAGCTCCTACGAGCAGTACTTC.